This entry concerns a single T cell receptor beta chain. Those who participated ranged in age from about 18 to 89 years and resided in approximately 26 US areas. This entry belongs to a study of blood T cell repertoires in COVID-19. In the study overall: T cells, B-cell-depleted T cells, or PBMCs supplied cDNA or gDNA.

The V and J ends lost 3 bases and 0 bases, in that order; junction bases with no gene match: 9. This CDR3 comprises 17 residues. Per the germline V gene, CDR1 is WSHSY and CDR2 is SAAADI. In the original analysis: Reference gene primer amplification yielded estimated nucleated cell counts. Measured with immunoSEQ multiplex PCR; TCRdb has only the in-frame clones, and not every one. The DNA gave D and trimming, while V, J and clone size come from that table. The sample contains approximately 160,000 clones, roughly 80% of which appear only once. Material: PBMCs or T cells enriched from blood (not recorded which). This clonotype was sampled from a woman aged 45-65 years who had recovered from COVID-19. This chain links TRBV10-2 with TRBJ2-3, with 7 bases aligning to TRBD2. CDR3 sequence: CASSDPGGTISTDTQYF. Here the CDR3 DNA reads TGCGCCAGCAGTGACCCCGGGGGGACTATTAGCACAGATACGCAGTATTTT.